This T cell receptor beta chain was retrieved from a study of T cells after yellow fever vaccination. TCRdb passed the 5' RACE reads through MiXCR, listing each CDR3 protein once. The sample yields a few hundred thousand distinct CDR3 sequences, under 7.5% seen once. Germline-derived CDR1 and CDR2 are MNHNS and SASEGT. There are 13 residues in the CDR3. The V gene lost 4 bases and the J gene lost 5 bases, with 11 bases spanning the gap. This clonotype was seen a few times. The rearrangement links TRBV6-1 to TRBJ1-1; D might be TRBD1 (6 bases). Material: PBMCs, obtained 5 days after the yellow fever booster vaccination. The sequence was collected from a man aged 25-45 years who received the YFV17D yellow fever vaccine. CDR3: CASSAPRGTEAFF. CDR3 nucleotides: TGTGCCAGCAGTGCACCGAGGGGGACTGAAGCTTTCTTT.